Below, one T cell receptor beta chain is given with its context. The antigen remains undetermined. The data stem from a study of CD8+ T cells in alopecia areata. Across the whole study: Each of the treated patients was given oral tofacitinib, 5 to 10 mg twice daily, for moderate-to-severe alopecia areata. The study's findings and limits: While patients received tofacitinib, many expanded lesional clones remained present in scalp and blood. Researchers reported that TCR sharing among patients proved less clear than in mice, possibly HLA-linked. Elevated clonality characterized lesional scalp relative to normal scalp, particularly in alopecia totalis/universalis.

Per the germline V gene, CDR1 is SGHDN and CDR2 is FVKESK. The CDR3 is made up of 13 amino acids. Trimming removed 4 bases at V and 6 bases at J, with 13 bases between. Extracted RNA was reverse transcribed, and the resulting cDNA served as sequencing template. The protocol was immunoSEQ multiplex PCR, while the TCRdb copy is restricted to in-frame clones and leaves out a portion. The table records approximately 180,000 clones, roughly 70% of them present only once. The sample's treatment: oral pan-JAK inhibitor, 5-10 mg twice daily. This sequence was found in a human donor with alopecia areata. The V call is TRBV14, the J call TRBJ2-7; D unclear. Sequences were derived from CD4+ T cells sorted from blood, sampled between weeks 49 and 50, from a patient treated with tofacitinib. CDR3 sequence: CASSPLLGSEQYF. The CDR3 DNA reads as TGTGCCAGCAGCCCCTTATTGGGCTCCGAGCAGTACTTC. Full variable domain (remainder filled in from reference TRBV14 and TRBJ2-7): EAGVTQFPSHSVIEKGQTVTLRCDPISGHDNLYWYRRVMGKEIKFLLHFVKESKQDESGMPNNRFLAERTGGTYSTLKVQPAELEDSGVYFCASSPLLGSEQYFGPGTRLTVT.